This T cell receptor (beta chain) appears in the sequencing data of a study of blood T cell repertoires in COVID-19. Under the authors' procedure: Amplifying reference gene primers gave estimates of nucleated cell counts. Data came from immunoSEQ multiplex PCR; TCRdb stores just in-frame clones and leaves some out. From that table come the V and J calls and clone size; the DNA was used to work out D and trimming. The sample holds 380,000 or so clones, about 86% seen once. Trimming cost V 3 bases and J 4 bases, with 9 bases left between them. CDR1 and CDR2 (germline): LNHDA, SQIVND (reference sequence). The CDR3 totals 13 residues.

Sequenced input: peripheral blood. The chain employs TRBV19 and TRBJ2-5, with D unresolved. This receptor was identified in a woman aged 55-69 years with COVID-19, enrolled during active disease. The CDR3 bases are TGTGCCAGTAGTATGAACTCCGCAGAGACCCAGTACTTC. Its protein is CASSMNSAETQYF.